The 20 T cell receptor beta chains below all came from one sample that was sequenced in a study of technical replicates of blood from several donors. The assay was immunoSEQ multiplex PCR, and TCRdb's table has in-frame clones only and misses some. Of tens of thousands of clones listed, roughly 94% are singletons. The specimen sequenced was T cells isolated from PBMCs. Every receptor here comes from a human donor in good health.

The chain employs TRBV6-5 and TRBJ1-1, with D unresolved. The CDR3 has 13 residues. V lost 6 bases and J lost 4, with 12 bases in between. Germline values: CDR1 MNHEY, CDR2 SVGAGI. The CDR3 region is CASSHGRGTEAFF. As DNA, the CDR3 is TGTGCCAGCAGCCACGGACGGGGCACTGAAGCTTTCTTT.

The chain employs TRBV5-4 and TRBJ2-7; a possible D gene is TRBD2 (6 bases). Germline V CDR1 and CDR2: SGHNT, YYREEE (reference sequence). CDR3 length: 15 amino acids. Trimming left V 0 bases short and J 0 bases short, with 10 bases between. The CDR3 here is CASSLDSSVSYEQYF. The CDR3 DNA is TGTGCCAGCAGCTTGGATTCTAGCGTCTCCTACGAGCAGTACTTC.

Details on this clone: The same CDR3 can be traced to other DNA sequences in this sample. This chain connects TRBV29-1 to TRBJ2-1; TRBD1 matches 8 bases. CDR1 SQVTM and CDR2 ANQGSEA come from the germline V gene. The ends lost 7 bases at V and 0 bases at J; junction bases unmatched: 5. CDR3 length: 14 amino acids. In DNA, the CDR3 is TGCAGCGCCCTCGGACAGGGCTCCTACAATGAGCAGTTCTTC. This sequence encodes CSALGQGSYNEQFF.

The V gene is TRBV27, the J gene TRBJ2-7, with D perhaps matching TRBD1 (6 bases). This CDR3 has 14 amino acids. Germline lookup yields CDR1 MNHEY and CDR2 SMNVEV (reference sequence). Between the trimmed V and J ends, which lost 10 bases and 3 bases, there was a span of 19 bases. The CDR3, as DNA: TGTGCCACCCTACAAGGGGGACGGTTCTACGAGCAGTACTTC. Translating it yields CATLQGGRFYEQYF.

The chain joins TRBV11-2 to TRBJ1-2; D may be TRBD1 (6 bases). Germline assignment: CDR1 SGHAT and CDR2 FQNNGV. The V and J ends lost 2 bases and 3 bases respectively, with 16 bases between them. CDR3 size: 16 residues. In DNA, the CDR3 is TGTGCCAGCAGCTTAATCGCGGGAGGGGGTTACTATGGCTACACCTTC. Residues: CASSLIAGGGYYGYTF. The whole variable domain, remainder taken from reference TRBV11-2 and TRBJ1-2, is EAGVAQSPRYKIIEKRQSVAFWCNPISGHATLYWYQQILGQGPKLLIQFQNNGVVDDSQLPKDRFSAERLKGVDSTLKIQPAKLEDSAVYLCASSLIAGGGYYGYTFGSGTRLTVV.

The CDR3 spells CASSLGAGGITDTQYF. The CDR3 DNA reads TGCGCCAGCAGCTTGGGTGCAGGGGGCATCACAGATACGCAGTATTTT. The chain couples TRBV5-1 to TRBJ2-3; TRBD1 agrees at 8 bases. Germline CDR1 and CDR2: SGHRS and YFSETQ. CDR3 length equals 16 residues. J gave up 2 bases and V 0 bases, and 5 bases lay outside the gene matches.

This rearrangement joins TRBV28 to TRBJ2-1; 8 bases map to TRBD2. This CDR3 is built from 13 residues. With 8 bases clipped from V and 6 bases from J, the junction kept 6 bases outside the gene matches. Germline CDR1 and CDR2: MDHEN and SYDVKM. Written as DNA, the CDR3 is TGTGCCAGCGGAGCGGGAGTAGGCAATGAGCAGTTCTTC. Amino acids: CASGAGVGNEQFF.

The genes are TRBV7-9 and TRBJ1-6; D unclear. Trimming shortened V by 1 base and J by 10 bases, and 5 bases separated the two germline ends. The CDR3 spans 12 residues. Per the germline V gene, CDR1 is SEHNR and CDR2 is FQNEAQ (reference sequence). DNA for the CDR3: TGTGCCAGCAGCTTAGAGCGGTCACCCCTCCACTTT. It specifies CASSLERSPLHF.

This chain uses TRBV10-1 with TRBJ2-7, with TRBD1 as a possible D gene (6 bases). V was trimmed by 2 bases and J by 0 bases, leaving 8 bases between them. CDR3 length: 14 amino acids. Germline V lookup: CDR1 WNHNN, CDR2 SYGVQD (reference sequence). The CDR3 spells CASSEGDNSYEQYF. The CDR3 bases are TGCGCCAGCAGTGAGGGGGACAACTCCTACGAGCAGTACTTC.

This chain connects TRBV7-9 to TRBJ1-1; no clear D gene. The V gene's germline CDR1 is SEHNR and CDR2 FQNEAQ (reference sequence). The CDR3 has 15 amino acids. Trimming took off 5 bases at V and 5 bases at J, with 18 bases between the two ends. CDR3: CASSPILAGKTEAFF. DNA for the CDR3: TGTGCCAGCAGCCCGATTTTAGCTGGCAAAACTGAAGCTTTCTTT. The full variable domain, with the rest looked up from reference TRBV7-9 and TRBJ1-1, is DTGVSQNPRHKITKRGQNVTFRCDPISEHNRLYWYRQTLGQGPEFLTYFQNEAQLEKSRLLSDRFSAERPKGSFSTLEIQRTEQGDSAMYLCASSPILAGKTEAFFGQGTRLTVV.

The chain links TRBV30 to TRBJ1-4; possible D gene TRBD1, 6 bases. Trimming took off 4 bases at V and 0 bases at J, with 9 bases between the two ends. The CDR3 loop spans 14 amino acids. The germline CDR1 and CDR2 sequences are GTSNPN and SVGIG (reference sequence). CDR3 region: CAWKGGATNEKLFF. CDR3 in DNA: TGTGCCTGGAAGGGGGGGGCAACTAATGAAAAACTGTTTTTT.

CDR3 protein: CASSTLLAGGYNEQFF. CDR3 coding DNA: TGTGCCAGTAGTACCCTTTTGGCGGGAGGGTACAATGAGCAGTTCTTC. The rearrangement joins TRBV19 to TRBJ2-1, with 9 bases lining up with TRBD2. Germline CDR1 reads LNHDA; CDR2 reads SQIVND (reference sequence). Trimming cost V 4 bases and J 4 bases; bases outside gene matches: 8. This CDR3 has 16 amino acids.

The V gene is TRBV19, the J gene TRBJ2-1, with TRBD2 identical over 7 bases. V shed 1 base, J shed 8 bases, and the junction held 8 bases outside the gene matches. The CDR3 has 15 residues. Looked up from germline, CDR1 is LNHDA and CDR2 is SQIVND (reference sequence). The CDR3 loop is CASSIGRREKDEQFF. DNA for the CDR3: TGTGCCAGTAGTATAGGTAGGCGGGAGAAAGATGAGCAGTTCTTC.

The chain couples TRBV7-9 to TRBJ2-7; D is possibly TRBD1 (5 bases). Germline loops: CDR1 SEHNR, CDR2 FQNEAQ (reference sequence). The CDR3 loop spans 17 amino acids. V shed 1 base and J shed 2 bases, with 18 bases lying between them. CDR3 sequence reads: CASSLGATGADTYEQYF. CDR3 DNA: TGTGCCAGCAGCTTAGGGGCAACAGGTGCTGATACCTACGAGCAGTACTTC.

The CDR3 here is CASSSPGRGILAFF. In nucleotides, the CDR3 is TGTGCCAGCAGCTCCCCTGGCCGGGGAATATTAGCTTTCTTT. The chain combines TRBV7-9 with TRBJ1-1; D is unresolved. Trimming stripped 4 bases from V and 10 bases from J, with 19 bases between. The CDR3 spans 14 residues. CDR1 and CDR2 from the germline V gene are SEHNR and FQNEAQ (reference sequence).

The table lists this clone with a few counts. The chain carries TRBV2 and TRBJ2-7; maybe TRBD1 (5 bases). The CDR3 spans 14 residues. Germline values: CDR1 SNHLY, CDR2 FYNNEI. Between the trimmed V and J ends, which lost 7 bases and 3 bases, there was a span of 16 bases. The CDR3 nucleotides read TGTGCCAGCACCCCAAGTGCAGGGAACTACGAGCAGTACTTC. Amino acids: CASTPSAGNYEQYF.

This chain connects TRBV11-3 to TRBJ2-7, with 11 positions matching TRBD1. The CDR3 totals 19 residues. J lost 6 bases, V lost 5 bases, and 21 bases had no gene match. Germline values: CDR1 SGHNT, CDR2 YENEEA. The chain's CDR3 is CASSQLPGQGGTGVGEQYF. CDR3 sequence (DNA): TGTGCCAGCAGCCAACTCCCGGGACAGGGGGGTACTGGAGTGGGCGAGCAGTACTTC.

CDR3 bases: TGCGCCAGCAGCAGCCAAGTTAGCCTACTAGCGGGGGACGCCACAGATACGCAGTATTTT. Its translation: CASSSQVSLLAGDATDTQYF. This chain connects TRBV4-1 to TRBJ2-3, with 11 bases that match TRBD2. Germline lookup yields CDR1 MGHRA and CDR2 YSYEKL. The CDR3 covers 20 residues. With V trimmed by 5 bases and J by 2 bases, 18 bases remained unmatched.

The chain couples TRBV10-1 to TRBJ2-1; 8 bases are a match to TRBD2. This CDR3 spans 15 amino acids. V dropped 8 bases and J dropped 5; count of bases not matched to a gene: 11. CDR1 and CDR2 (germline): WNHNN, SYGVQD (reference sequence). CDR3: CASSGPGGLDNEQFF. Written as DNA, the CDR3 is TGCGCCAGCTCAGGTCCGGGAGGGCTCGACAATGAGCAGTTCTTC.

The rearrangement uses TRBV14 and TRBJ1-2; 9 bases line up with TRBD1. This CDR3 comprises 15 residues. V lost 4 bases and J lost 3; bases outside the gene matches: 6. In germline, CDR1 is SGHDN, CDR2 FVKESK. The CDR3 sequence: CASSPSGTGYYGYTF. CDR3 coding DNA: TGTGCCAGCAGCCCGAGCGGGACAGGGTACTATGGCTACACCTTC. Full variable domain (outside the CDR3, taken from reference TRBV14 and TRBJ1-2): EAGVTQFPSHSVIEKGQTVTLRCDPISGHDNLYWYRRVMGKEIKFLLHFVKESKQDESGMPNNRFLAERTGGTYSTLKVQPAELEDSGVYFCASSPSGTGYYGYTFGSGTRLTVV.